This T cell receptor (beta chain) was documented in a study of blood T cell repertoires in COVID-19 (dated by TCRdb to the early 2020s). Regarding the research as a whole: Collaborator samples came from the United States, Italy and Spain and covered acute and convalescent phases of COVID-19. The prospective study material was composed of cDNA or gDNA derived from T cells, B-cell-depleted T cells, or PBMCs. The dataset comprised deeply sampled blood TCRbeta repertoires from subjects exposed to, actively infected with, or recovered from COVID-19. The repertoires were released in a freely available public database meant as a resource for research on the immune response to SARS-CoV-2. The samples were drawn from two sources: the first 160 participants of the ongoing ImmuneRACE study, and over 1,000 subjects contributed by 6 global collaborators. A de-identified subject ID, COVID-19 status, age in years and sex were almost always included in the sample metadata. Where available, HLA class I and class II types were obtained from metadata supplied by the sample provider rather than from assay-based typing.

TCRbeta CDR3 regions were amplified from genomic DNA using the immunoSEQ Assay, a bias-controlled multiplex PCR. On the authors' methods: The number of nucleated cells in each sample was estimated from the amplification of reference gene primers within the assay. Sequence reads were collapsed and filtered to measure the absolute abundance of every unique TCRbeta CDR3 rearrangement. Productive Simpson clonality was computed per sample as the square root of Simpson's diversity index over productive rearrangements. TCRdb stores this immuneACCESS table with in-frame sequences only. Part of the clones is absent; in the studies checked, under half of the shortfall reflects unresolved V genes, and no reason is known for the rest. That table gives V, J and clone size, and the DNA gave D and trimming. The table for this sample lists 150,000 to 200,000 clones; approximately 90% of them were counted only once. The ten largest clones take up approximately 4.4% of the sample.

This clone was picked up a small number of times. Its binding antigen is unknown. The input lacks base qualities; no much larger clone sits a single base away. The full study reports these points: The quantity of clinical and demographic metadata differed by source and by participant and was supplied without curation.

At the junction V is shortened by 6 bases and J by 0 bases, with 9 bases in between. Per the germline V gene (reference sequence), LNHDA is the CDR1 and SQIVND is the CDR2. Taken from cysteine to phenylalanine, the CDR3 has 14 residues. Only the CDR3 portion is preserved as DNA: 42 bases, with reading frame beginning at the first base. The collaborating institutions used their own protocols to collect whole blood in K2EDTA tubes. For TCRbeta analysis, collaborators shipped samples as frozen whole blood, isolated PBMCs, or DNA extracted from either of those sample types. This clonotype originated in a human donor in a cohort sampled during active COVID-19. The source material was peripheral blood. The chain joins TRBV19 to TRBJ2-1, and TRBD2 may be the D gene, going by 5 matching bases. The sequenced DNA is TGTGCCAGTAGCGGGGTCGGCTCCTACAATGAGCAGTTCTTC. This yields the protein CASSGVGSYNEQFF.